The 21 T cell receptor beta chains reported below all come from one sample, sequenced in a study of PD-1 blockade in classical Hodgkin lymphoma. Described time point: newly diagnosed, previously untreated cHL patient sample. The method was immunoSEQ multiplex PCR; TCRdb's version includes in-frame clones alone and lacks a portion of them. The data contain tens of thousands of clones, about 94% of them seen just once; the ten biggest clones take up about 2.8%. Sequencing input: peripheral blood mononuclear cells (PBMCs). These receptors were collected from a human donor with classical Hodgkin lymphoma.

This clone was seen once. V usage is TRBV2 and J usage is TRBJ2-7; 14 nucleotides line up with TRBD2. The trim removed 8 bases at V and 5 bases at J, leaving 8 bases unmatched. Per germline, CDR1 SNHLY and CDR2 FYNNEI. The CDR3 contains 15 residues. The CDR3 DNA reads TGTGCCAGCTTACCGGGACTAGCGGGAGTAAACGAGCAGTACTTC. Translated, it gives CASLPGLAGVNEQYF.

This chain connects TRBV6-5 to TRBJ1-2; D unresolved. The CDR3 runs 13 residues. The V end lost 4 bases, the J end lost 7 bases, and 13 bases lay between the germline ends. Looked up from germline, CDR1 is MNHEY and CDR2 is SVGAGI. CDR3: CASSFSGGGGYTF. The CDR3 DNA reads as TGTGCCAGCAGTTTCTCCGGAGGCGGTGGCTACACCTTC.

The genes are TRBV19 and TRBJ2-5, with 7 bases fitting TRBD1. The CDR3 is 13 amino acids. V lost 6 bases and J lost 3; bases outside the gene matches: 4. Looked up from germline, CDR1 is LNHDA and CDR2 is SQIVND (reference sequence). In DNA form, the CDR3 reads TGTGCCAGTAGCGTCGACAGGGAAGAGACCCAGTACTTC. It codes for CASSVDREETQYF. Based on the CDR3 plus reference TRBV19 and TRBJ2-5, the full variable domain is DGGITQSPKYLFRKEGQNVTLSCEQNLNHDAMYWYRQDPGQGLRLIYYSQIVNDFQKGDIAEGYSVSREKKESFPLTVTSAQKNPTAFYLCASSVDREETQYFGPGTRLLVL.

This rearrangement joins TRBV7-3 to TRBJ2-2, with 14 bases matching TRBD2. The CDR3 has 18 amino acids. Germline-derived CDR1 and CDR2 are SGHTA and FQGTGA. V shed 4 bases, J shed 3 bases, and the junction held 7 bases outside the gene matches. The DNA of the CDR3 is TGTGCCAGCAGCTCTAGGGGACTAGCGGGGGCGGACACCGGGGAGCTGTTTTTT. Translation: CASSSRGLAGADTGELFF.

The chain uses TRBV2 and TRBJ2-1; the match to TRBD2 covers 10 bases. CDR1 and CDR2 (germline): SNHLY, FYNNEI. V shed 9 bases and J 5 bases; nucleotides not matched to a gene: 7. The CDR3 totals 14 residues. CDR3 amino acids: CARALAGGHNEQFF. The CDR3 DNA follows: TGTGCCAGAGCTTTAGCGGGAGGACACAATGAGCAGTTCTTC.

The chain uses TRBV19 and TRBJ1-1; TRBD1 might be the D (5 bases). The V and J ends lost 1 base and 1 base respectively, with 13 bases between them. In germline, CDR1 is LNHDA, CDR2 SQIVND (reference sequence). This CDR3 spans 16 amino acids. CDR3 protein: CASSIGTGGRNTEAFF. Written as DNA, the CDR3 is TGTGCCAGTAGTATAGGGACCGGGGGTAGGAACACTGAAGCTTTCTTT.

The CDR3 nucleotides read TGTGCCAGCAGCTTCCTTCCGGCGAGTCGTACCGGGGAGCTGTTTTTT. Translation gives CASSFLPASRTGELFF. The chain couples TRBV7-2 to TRBJ2-2; D gene ambiguous. V lost 3 bases and J 5 bases, leaving 16 bases between the germline ends. The CDR3 runs to 16 residues. CDR1 SGHTA and CDR2 FQGNSA come from the germline V gene.

This chain links TRBV9 with TRBJ2-7; D might be TRBD2 (5 bases). The CDR3 has 14 amino acids. V lost 1 base and J lost 0, with 8 bases in between. In germline, CDR1 is SGDLS, CDR2 YYNGEE. The CDR3 loop is CASSVQADSYEQYF. DNA for the CDR3: TGTGCCAGCAGCGTACAAGCGGACTCCTACGAGCAGTACTTC.

The CDR3 spells CSLHPGATEAFF. CDR3 nucleotides: TGCAGCCTCCACCCGGGGGCCACTGAAGCTTTCTTT. The chain couples TRBV29-1 to TRBJ1-1, with TRBD1 as a possible D gene (6 bases). The CDR3 runs to 12 residues. Germline V gene sequence: CDR1 SQVTM, CDR2 ANQGSEA. Between the trimmed V and J ends, which lost 8 bases and 4 bases, there was a span of 14 bases.

This chain joins TRBV18 and TRBJ1-1; D call uncertain. The germline V gene has CDR1 KGHSH and CDR2 LQKENI. The CDR3 loop spans 14 amino acids. Trimming pared 6 bases from V and 1 base from J, leaving 12 bases between. The CDR3 DNA follows: TGTGCCAGCTCCCTGGGCCGGGGGAACACTGAAGCTTTCTTT. Residues: CASSLGRGNTEAFF. Drawing the rest from reference TRBV18 and TRBJ1-1, the complete variable domain is NAGVMQNPRHLVRRRGQEARLRCSPMKGHSHVYWYRQLPEEGLKFMVYLQKENIIDESGMPKERFSAEFPKEGPSILRIQQVVRGDSAAYFCASSLGRGNTEAFFGQGTRLTVV.

This rearrangement joins TRBV6-6 to TRBJ2-6, with D hard to call. Looked up from germline, CDR1 is MNHNY and CDR2 is SVGAGI (reference sequence). This CDR3 has 14 residues. The germline V and J ends were trimmed by 7 bases and 1 base, with 8 bases remaining between them. CDR3 protein: CASNHRSGANVLTF. CDR3 in DNA: TGTGCCAGCAATCACAGATCTGGGGCCAACGTCCTGACTTTC.

V gene TRBV4-3 combines with J gene TRBJ2-2; D remains ambiguous. V lost 0 bases and J 8 bases, leaving 4 bases between the germline ends. Germline loops: CDR1 LGHNA, CDR2 YSLEER. The CDR3 consists of 12 residues. The CDR3 reads CASSQDVGELFF. The CDR3 nucleotides read TGCGCCAGCAGCCAAGATGTGGGGGAGCTGTTTTTT.

J is TRBJ1-3 and V is TRBV9; no clear D. Trimming left V 3 bases short and J 2 bases short, with 6 bases between. CDR1 is SGDLS and CDR2 is YYNGEE in the germline V gene. The CDR3 consists of 13 residues. Here the CDR3 DNA reads TGTGCCAGCAGCGCCGTCGCTGGAAACACCATATATTTT. Encoded protein: CASSAVAGNTIYF.

The rearrangement uses TRBV7-2 and TRBJ1-2, with 7 bases that match TRBD1. This CDR3 is built from 15 residues. The germline V gene encodes CDR1 SGHTA and CDR2 FQGNSA. J lost 7 bases, V lost 5 bases, and 13 bases had no gene match. As DNA, the CDR3 is TGTGCCAGCAGCAATCAGGGGGACACGGGCTCTGGCTACACCTTC. Amino acid sequence: CASSNQGDTGSGYTF.

The rearrangement uses TRBV18 and TRBJ1-5; 7 nucleotides line up with TRBD1. Germline lookup yields CDR1 KGHSH and CDR2 LQKENI. V shed 3 bases, J shed 3 bases, and the junction held 5 bases outside the gene matches. CDR3 length: 15 amino acids. CDR3 sequence (DNA): TGTGCCAGCTCACCGGGACAGCTAGACAATCAGCCCCAGCATTTT. The encoded protein is CASSPGQLDNQPQHF.

J is TRBJ1-4 and V is TRBV25-1, with TRBD1 matching over 8 bases. The germline V gene encodes CDR1 MGHDK and CDR2 SYGVNS. The ends lost 0 bases at V and 7 bases at J; junction bases unmatched: 7. This CDR3 spans 16 amino acids. In DNA form, the CDR3 reads TGTGCCAGCAGTGAATACTCGGACAGGGAGAGTGAAAAACTGTTTTTT. This translates into CASSEYSDRESEKLFF.

This rearrangement joins TRBV27 to TRBJ1-5; D is uncertain. CDR1 is MNHEY and CDR2 is SMNVEV in the germline V gene (reference sequence). The CDR3 spans 14 residues. V lost 11 bases and J lost 0, with 14 bases in between. CDR3 bases: TGTGCCCTCCATCCCAGTTATAGCAATCAGCCCCAGCATTTT. The encoded protein is CALHPSYSNQPQHF.

V usage is TRBV7-2 and J usage is TRBJ2-5, with D possibly matching TRBD2 (6 bases). Trimming took off 5 bases at V and 6 bases at J, with 19 bases between the two ends. The CDR3 totals 15 residues. Germline CDR1 is SGHTA and CDR2 is FQGNSA. This CDR3 is CASSRDGLGGKTQYF. The CDR3 nucleotides are TGTGCCAGCAGCCGGGACGGCCTGGGGGGAAAGACCCAGTACTTC.

The chain combines TRBV10-3 with TRBJ1-1; D is unresolved. Germline CDR1 ENHRY, CDR2 SYGVKD. Trimming took off 10 bases at V and 0 bases at J, with 6 bases between the two ends. The CDR3 totals 11 residues. The CDR3 DNA follows: TGTGCCACCCTAATGAACACTGAAGCTTTCTTT. It is translated as CATLMNTEAFF.

The V call is TRBV4-1, the J call TRBJ2-5; D ambiguous. Trimming took 1 base from V and 0 from J, leaving 6 bases between them. In germline, CDR1 is MGHRA, CDR2 YSYEKL. This CDR3 region has 14 residues. CDR3 nucleotides: TGCGCCAGCAGCCAAGTGAAGGACCAAGAGACCCAGTACTTC. This encodes CASSQVKDQETQYF.

This chain connects TRBV23-1 to TRBJ2-2; TRBD1 matches at 12 bases. TRBV23-1 is an open reading frame, and its role is uncertain. V lost 3 bases and J lost 0; bases outside the gene matches: 11. CDR3 size: 20 residues. The CDR3 DNA reads TGCGCCAGCAGTCAGCCCCGGGACAGGGGGCGGTTCGCGAACACCGGGGAGCTGTTTTTT. This sequence encodes CASSQPRDRGRFANTGELFF.